Here is one T cell receptor (beta chain) with its context. Only in-frame clones appear in the TCRdb table, and some are missing; sequencing was by immunoSEQ multiplex PCR. The repertoire has over 45,000 clones, about 88% of them found once; the top ten carry about 5.1%. The source of the sample is a study of blood T cell repertoires in COVID-19. About the research overall: Researchers got acute and convalescent COVID-19 samples from the United States, Italy and Spain.

Germline CDR1 reads LNHDA; CDR2 reads SQIVND (reference sequence). After removal of 4 bases from V and 7 bases from J, the junction contained 7 bases not matched to a gene. There are 15 residues in the CDR3. The receptor comes from an elderly man in a cohort sampled during active COVID-19. V is TRBV19 and J is TRBJ1-6; 7 bases are a match to TRBD1. The sequencing input was peripheral blood. CDR3 sequence: CASSTLGQANSPLHF. CDR3 coding DNA: TGTGCCAGTAGTACCCTCGGACAGGCGAATTCACCCCTCCACTTT.